Listed below are T cell receptor beta chains from one sample, sequenced in a study of cytomegalovirus exposure and HLA in healthy donors. Assay: immunoSEQ multiplex PCR; the TCRdb copy retains only in-frame clones and omits some. The data hold roughly 120,000 clones, with less than 10% observed a single time. Sequencing used PBMCs. The receptor set was obtained from a woman in her forties in good health and CMV-seropositive. CDR3s include the opening cysteine and the closing phenylalanine or tryptophan. A D gene is named only where the DNA matches it firmly. Part of the rows lack a size; the others show once, few, many or a class for expanded clones.

j_gene	abundance	d_gene	v_gene	CDR3aa	CDR3nt
TRBJ2-7	NA	TRBD1	TRBV7-6	CASSNDRGGEQYF	TGTGCCAGCAGCAACGACAGGGGGGGCGAGCAGTACTTC
TRBJ2-7	few	TRBD1	TRBV7-9	CASGQGVDYEQYF	TGTGCCAGCGGACAGGGAGTCGATTACGAGCAGTACTTC
TRBJ1-1	few	TRBD1	TRBV30	CAWSRDREVGEAFF	TGTGCCTGGTCTAGGGACAGGGAGGTCGGTGAAGCTTTCTTT
TRBJ1-5	few	NA	TRBV10-2	CVTAVEGNQPQHF	TGCGTCACAGCGGTCGAGGGCAATCAGCCCCAGCATTTT
TRBJ1-1	few	NA	TRBV5-5	CASSLGWGGAFTEAFF	TGTGCCAGCAGCTTGGGATGGGGGGGGGCGTTCACTGAAGCTTTCTTT
TRBJ1-5	NA	NA	TRBV19	CASSKSTDQPQHF	TGTGCCAGTAGTAAGAGTACCGATCAGCCCCAGCATTTT
TRBJ1-2	NA	NA	TRBV6-1	CASTEGVGAGYGYTF	TGTGCCAGCACCGAAGGAGTGGGGGCCGGCTATGGCTACACCTTC
TRBJ1-3	few	NA	TRBV6-6	CASSGPGNTIYF	TGTGCCAGCAGTGGCCCGGGGAACACCATATATTTT
TRBJ2-7	few	TRBD2	TRBV7-2	CASSLILAGGREQYF	TGTGCCAGCAGCTTAATCCTAGCGGGGGGGCGCGAGCAGTACTTC
TRBJ1-1	few	TRBD1	TRBV12-5	CASGLVGFTGGNTEAFF	TGTGCTAGTGGTTTGGTGGGTTTTACAGGGGGGAACACTGAAGCTTTCTTT
TRBJ1-1	NA	TRBD1	TRBV10-1	CASSERGPNTEAFF	TGCGCCAGCAGTGAGAGGGGGCCGAACACTGAAGCTTTCTTT
TRBJ1-6	NA	TRBD1	TRBV7-2	CASSWGTGSAPLHF	TGTGCCAGCAGCTGGGGGACAGGGTCAGCACCCCTCCACTTT
TRBJ2-7	NA	NA	TRBV19	CASSIGGRQYEQYF	TGTGCCAGTAGTATCGGTGGAAGACAGTACGAGCAGTACTTC
TRBJ1-1	few	NA	TRBV30	CAWSVIPGAEAFF	TGTGCCTGGAGTGTAATCCCAGGGGCTGAAGCTTTCTTT
TRBJ2-5	few	NA	TRBV25-1	CASSEEGSWAQYF	TGTGCCAGCAGTGAGGAGGGTTCATGGGCCCAGTACTTC
TRBJ2-3	NA	TRBD1	TRBV27	CASSPTTGGTDTQYF	TGTGCCAGCAGCCCAACGACAGGGGGGACAGATACGCAGTATTTT
TRBJ2-1	NA	NA	TRBV7-2	CASSLGTSRNNEQFF	TGTGCCAGCAGCTTAGGCACTAGTCGAAACAATGAGCAGTTCTTC
TRBJ1-1	few	TRBD1	TRBV9	CASSVGGQGLSDTEAFF	TGTGCCAGCAGCGTAGGGGGACAGGGGTTATCGGACACTGAAGCTTTCTTT
TRBJ1-2	few	NA	TRBV7-9	CASSLARSYGYTF	TGTGCCAGCAGCTTAGCGCGGTCCTATGGCTACACCTTC
TRBJ1-3	few	TRBD1	TRBV7-9	CASSWDRSSGNTIYF	TGTGCCAGCAGCTGGGACAGGAGCTCTGGAAACACCATATATTTT
TRBJ2-1	NA	TRBD1	TRBV11-1	CASSLGTGGYEQFF	TGTGCCAGCAGCTTAGGGACAGGGGGGTATGAGCAGTTCTTC
TRBJ2-3	few	TRBD2	TRBV9	CASSKTSAATDTQYF	TGTGCCAGCAGTAAGACTAGCGCGGCGACAGATACGCAGTATTTT
TRBJ2-1	few	NA	TRBV5-1	CASSLGSRGPYNEQFF	TGCGCCAGCAGCTTGGGGTCAAGGGGCCCCTACAATGAGCAGTTCTTC
TRBJ1-2	few	NA	TRBV30	CAWSVNPRYGYTF	TGTGCCTGGAGTGTAAACCCCAGGTATGGCTACACCTTC
TRBJ1-2	NA	NA	TRBV9	CASSVRGLYTF	TGTGCCAGCAGCGTAAGGGGTCTCTACACCTTC
TRBJ2-5	NA	TRBD1	TRBV10-3	CAISVQGASETQYF	TGTGCCATCAGTGTGCAGGGGGCTAGTGAGACCCAGTACTTC
TRBJ2-7	NA	NA	TRBV19	CASSPRASSSYEQYF	TGTGCCAGTAGTCCTCGGGCTAGCAGTTCGTACGAGCAGTACTTC